This entry lists 26 T cell receptor beta chains sequenced from one sample in a study of blood T cell repertoires in COVID-19. Data came from immunoSEQ multiplex PCR; TCRdb stores just in-frame clones and leaves some out. Among about 470,000 clones listed, approximately 90% were seen once. The specimen was PBMCs or T cells enriched from blood (not recorded which). These receptors originate from a woman aged 18-29 years who had recovered from COVID-19.

V is TRBV6-2 or TRBV6-3 and J is TRBJ1-1, with D unclear. V lost 6 bases and J lost 0, with 11 bases in between. The CDR3 spans 14 residues. CDR1 is MNHEY and CDR2 is SVGEGT in the germline V gene. Written as DNA, the CDR3 is TGTGCCAGCAGACCTCCGAGCATGAACACTGAAGCTTTCTTT. Translation gives CASRPPSMNTEAFF.

V usage is TRBV5-5 and J usage is TRBJ2-7; TRBD1 agrees at 7 bases. The germline V gene has CDR1 SGHKS and CDR2 YYEKEE (reference sequence). The CDR3 is 15 amino acids. V lost 4 bases and J lost 4; bases outside the gene matches: 11. Here the CDR3 reads CASSLAGTEKYEQYF. CDR3 bases: TGTGCCAGCAGCCTAGCCGGGACAGAGAAATACGAGCAGTACTTC.

V is TRBV7-8 and J is TRBJ1-1, with D tentatively TRBD1 (6 bases). V lost 3 bases and J 5 bases, leaving 13 bases between the germline ends. CDR3 length: 14 amino acids. Germline CDR1 and CDR2: SGHVS and FQNEAQ. CDR3 amino acids: CASSFSTGMTEAFF. The CDR3 bases are TGTGCCAGCAGCTTTTCGACAGGTATGACTGAAGCTTTCTTT. Based on the CDR3 plus reference TRBV7-8 and TRBJ1-1, the full variable domain is GAGVSQSPRYKVAKRGQDVALRCDPISGHVSLFWYQQALGQGPEFLTYFQNEAQLDKSGLPSDRFFAERPEGSVSTLKIQRTQQEDSAVYLCASSFSTGMTEAFFGQGTRLTVV.

The rearrangement uses TRBV27 and TRBJ2-5, with D perhaps matching TRBD2 (6 bases). Looked up from germline, CDR1 is MNHEY and CDR2 is SMNVEV (reference sequence). CDR3 size: 14 residues. V lost 2 bases and J lost 4, with 11 bases in between. CDR3 amino acids: CASSLQPGGETQYF. The CDR3 DNA sequence: TGTGCCAGCAGTTTACAACCCGGGGGAGAGACCCAGTACTTC.

This chain links TRBV19 with TRBJ1-2; 8 positions agree with TRBD1. This CDR3 is 15 amino acids long. Per germline, CDR1 LNHDA and CDR2 SQIVND (reference sequence). After removal of 3 bases from V and 6 bases from J, the junction contained 9 bases not matched to a gene. The CDR3 DNA is TGTGCCAGTAGTATTGGGCAGGGGGCTTCGGATGGCTACACCTTC. This encodes CASSIGQGASDGYTF.

The chain combines TRBV28 with TRBJ2-7; the match to TRBD1 covers 9 bases. After removal of 11 bases from V and 3 bases from J, the junction contained 14 bases not matched to a gene. This CDR3 is built from 15 residues. The germline V gene has CDR1 MDHEN and CDR2 SYDVKM. The DNA of the CDR3 is TGTGCCCTCCTCGAACGGGACAGGGAGTACTACGAGCAGTACTTC. Translation: CALLERDREYYEQYF.

The V call is TRBV11-3, the J call TRBJ2-7, with 7 bases fitting TRBD2. The V and J ends lost 5 bases and 7 bases, in that order; junction bases with no gene match: 5. This CDR3 is built from 12 residues. Germline values: CDR1 SGHNT, CDR2 YENEEA. CDR3 protein: CASSQGEGEQYF. DNA of the CDR3: TGTGCCAGCAGCCAAGGGGAGGGGGAGCAGTACTTC.

V gene TRBV29-1 combines with J gene TRBJ1-1, with D tentatively TRBD1 (5 bases). V shed 7 bases and J shed 0 bases, with 12 bases lying between them. The germline V gene encodes CDR1 SQVTM and CDR2 ANQGSEA. There are 13 residues in the CDR3. The CDR3 DNA follows: TGCAGCGGAGGACATAACATGAACACTGAAGCTTTCTTT. Residues: CSGGHNMNTEAFF. Variable domain in full (rest from reference TRBV29-1 and TRBJ1-1): SAVISQKPSRDICQRGTSLTIQCQVDSQVTMMFWYRQQPGQSLTLIATANQGSEATYESGFVIDKFPISRPNLTFSTLTVSNMSPEDSSIYLCSGGHNMNTEAFFGQGTRLTVV.

The rearrangement links TRBV19 to TRBJ1-2, with 8 bases that match TRBD1. Germline lookup yields CDR1 LNHDA and CDR2 SQIVND (reference sequence). The CDR3 covers 13 residues. V lost 8 bases to trimming and J lost 2 bases; unmatched junction nucleotides: 4. The CDR3, as DNA: TGTGCCAGTGACAGGGGAACGAACTATGGCTACACCTTC. This codes for CASDRGTNYGYTF.

The chain joins TRBV18 to TRBJ2-7; D is unresolved. The ends were cut back, 5 bases at V and 0 bases at J, with 11 bases in the middle. CDR3 length: 14 amino acids. CDR1 and CDR2 from the germline V gene are KGHSH and LQKENI. As DNA, the CDR3 is TGTGCCAGCTCAGATCCCGCGCGCTCCTACGAGCAGTACTTC. It codes for CASSDPARSYEQYF.

The chain recombines TRBV5-1 with TRBJ1-2, with TRBD1 as a possible D gene (5 bases). V was cut by 4 bases and J by 3 bases, with 19 bases left in between. CDR1 and CDR2 from the germline V gene are SGHRS and YFSETQ. The CDR3 is 16 residues long. CDR3 in DNA: TGCGCCAGCAGCCCCCCCTGGGACTCCAACTACTATGGCTACACCTTC. Protein product: CASSPPWDSNYYGYTF.

CDR3 sequence reads: CASSPPYGEPLPDTQYF. The CDR3, as DNA: TGTGCCAGCAGTCCCCCATACGGGGAGCCACTCCCAGATACGCAGTATTTT. V usage is TRBV27 and J usage is TRBJ2-3; TRBD2 is a possible D gene (5 bases). Trimming removed 5 bases at V and 4 bases at J, with 22 bases between. Germline CDR1 is MNHEY and CDR2 is SMNVEV (reference sequence). The CDR3 runs 17 residues.

The rearrangement links TRBV6-5 to TRBJ1-4; D gene unclear. CDR1 and CDR2 (germline): MNHEY, SVGAGI. Trimming took off 6 bases at V and 8 bases at J, with 19 bases between the two ends. This CDR3 spans 15 amino acids. Here the CDR3 DNA reads TGTGCCAGCAGCCAGTACCCTGTACAGAGCGAAAAACTGTTTTTT. This encodes CASSQYPVQSEKLFF.

This chain uses TRBV5-1 with TRBJ1-1; tentative D call: TRBD1 (6 bases). V was cut by 4 bases and J by 0 bases, with 13 bases left in between. Germline CDR1 reads SGHRS; CDR2 reads YFSETQ. This CDR3 spans 15 amino acids. The CDR3 here is CASSPAGAVNTEAFF. The CDR3 DNA reads TGCGCCAGCAGCCCGGCGGGGGCGGTGAACACTGAAGCTTTCTTT.

The chain uses TRBV6-5 and TRBJ2-7; D is possibly TRBD1 (6 bases). This CDR3 comprises 13 residues. In germline, CDR1 is MNHEY, CDR2 SVGAGI. The ends were cut back, 9 bases at V and 3 bases at J, with 15 bases in the middle. The CDR3 spells CASNRDFLYEQYF. DNA for the CDR3: TGTGCCAGTAACAGGGATTTCCTCTACGAGCAGTACTTC.

The CDR3 loop is CASSYQGGTNEKLFF. DNA for the CDR3: TGTGCCAGCAGTTACCAGGGAGGCACTAATGAAAAACTGTTTTTT. The V gene is TRBV2, the J gene TRBJ1-4, with D perhaps TRBD1 (5 bases). This CDR3 has 15 residues. Germline values: CDR1 SNHLY, CDR2 FYNNEI. Trimming left V 5 bases short and J 2 bases short, with 12 bases between. Based on the CDR3 plus reference TRBV2 and TRBJ1-4, the full variable domain is EPEVTQTPSHQVTQMGQEVILRCVPISNHLYFYWYRQILGQKVEFLVSFYNNEISEKSEIFDDQFSVERPDGSNFTLKIRSTKLEDSAMYFCASSYQGGTNEKLFFGSGTQLSVL.

The chain joins TRBV7-9 to TRBJ2-1; 12 bases line up with TRBD1. There are 15 residues in the CDR3. Germline-derived CDR1 and CDR2 are SEHNR and FQNEAQ (reference sequence). Losses at the gene ends were 2 bases for V and 9 bases for J; bases not matched to a gene: 5. In nucleotides, the CDR3 is TGTGCCAGCAGCTTAAGGGACAGGGGGCGGGTTGAGCAGTTCTTC. Amino acids: CASSLRDRGRVEQFF.

This clone was detected once. This chain links TRBV5-1 with TRBJ1-2; D unresolved. CDR1 SGHRS and CDR2 YFSETQ come from the germline V gene. With 2 bases removed from V and 4 bases from J, the gap between germline ends came to 12 bases. This CDR3 has 14 amino acids. CDR3 region: CASSFGSVVYGYTF. CDR3 nucleotide sequence: TGCGCCAGCAGCTTTGGTTCGGTTGTCTATGGCTACACCTTC.

This clone was found once. V gene TRBV11-2 combines with J gene TRBJ2-5, with D tentatively TRBD1 (6 bases). Germline lookup yields CDR1 SGHAT and CDR2 FQNNGV. V was shortened by 0 bases and J by 5 bases, with 16 bases between the two germline ends. This CDR3 is 16 amino acids long. CDR3 amino acids: CASSLDSGTYGETQYF. CDR3 sequence (DNA): TGTGCCAGCAGCTTAGATTCTGGGACATATGGGGAGACCCAGTACTTC.

This chain links TRBV24-1 with TRBJ2-3; 7 bases are a match to TRBD1. V gave up 4 bases and J gave up 0 bases; unmatched junction bases: 3. The CDR3 is 15 amino acids. CDR1 and CDR2 (germline): KGHDR, SFDVKD. The CDR3 bases are TGTGCCACCAGTGAATCGACAGGGAGCACAGATACGCAGTATTTT. This gives the protein CATSESTGSTDTQYF.

The V gene is TRBV10-2, the J gene TRBJ1-1; D possibly corresponds to TRBD1 (6 bases). V was shortened by 10 bases and J by 4 bases, with 16 bases between the two germline ends. CDR3 length equals 13 residues. Germline CDR1 reads WSHSY; CDR2 reads SAAADI. Here the CDR3 reads CATIRQDGTEAFF. CDR3 DNA: TGCGCCACCATTCGACAGGACGGCACTGAAGCTTTCTTT.

This chain uses TRBV19 with TRBJ1-1; 9 positions agree with TRBD1. Germline V gene data show CDR1 as LNHDA and CDR2 as SQIVND (reference sequence). CDR3 length: 19 amino acids. J lost 6 bases, V lost 4 bases, and 21 bases had no gene match. The CDR3 spells CASSTLRGQGSITGAEAFF. CDR3 nucleotide sequence: TGTGCCAGTAGTACCCTACGCGGACAGGGGTCGATAACGGGGGCTGAAGCTTTCTTT. Using reference TRBV19 and TRBJ1-1 for the parts outside the CDR3, the full variable domain is DGGITQSPKYLFRKEGQNVTLSCEQNLNHDAMYWYRQDPGQGLRLIYYSQIVNDFQKGDIAEGYSVSREKKESFPLTVTSAQKNPTAFYLCASSTLRGQGSITGAEAFFGQGTRLTVV.

V and J are TRBV30 and TRBJ2-5; weak D call: TRBD2 (5 bases). The length of the CDR3 is 15 residues. The germline CDR1 and CDR2 sequences are GTSNPN and SVGIG (reference sequence). The V gene lost 2 bases and the J gene lost 0 bases, with 13 bases spanning the gap. CDR3 in DNA: TGTGCCTGGAGTAAGCGACTACAAAACCAAGAGACCCAGTACTTC. Translation gives CAWSKRLQNQETQYF.

This chain uses TRBV30 with TRBJ1-1; possible D gene TRBD1, 6 bases. V was clipped by 5 bases and J by 0 bases, with 10 bases between them. The germline V gene encodes CDR1 GTSNPN and CDR2 SVGIG (reference sequence). CDR3 size: 13 residues. CDR3 bases: TGTGCCTGGTCAGGGGATATGAACACTGAAGCTTTCTTT. Amino acids: CAWSGDMNTEAFF.

Note on this clone: Distinct nucleotide sequences in the sample also encode this CDR3. The rearrangement uses TRBV12-3 or TRBV12-4 and TRBJ1-2, with no clear D. The CDR3 consists of 12 residues. The V end was cut by 3 bases, the J end by 4 bases, with 6 bases between. The CDR3 here is CASSFEGYGYTF. In nucleotides, the CDR3 is TGTGCCAGCAGTTTCGAGGGCTATGGCTACACCTTC.

DNA of the CDR3: TGCGCCAGCAGCTTGGAGGGGACAACACCCCTCCACTTT. It codes for CASSLEGTTPLHF. The chain combines TRBV5-1 with TRBJ1-6; the D gene is possibly TRBD1 (6 bases). Germline CDR1 reads SGHRS; CDR2 reads YFSETQ. V was trimmed by 0 bases and J by 11 bases, leaving 9 bases between them. The CDR3 runs to 13 residues.